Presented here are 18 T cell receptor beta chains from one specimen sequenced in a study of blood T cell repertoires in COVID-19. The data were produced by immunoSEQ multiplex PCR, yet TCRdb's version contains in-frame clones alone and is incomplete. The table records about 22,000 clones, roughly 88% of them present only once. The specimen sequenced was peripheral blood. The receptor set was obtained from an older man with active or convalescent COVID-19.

CDR3 coding DNA: TGTGCCACCTCCAGGGTGGGGGAGCTGTTTTTT. This translates into CATSRVGELFF. The J gene is TRBJ2-2, the V gene TRBV24-1; D might be TRBD1 (5 bases). This CDR3 has 11 residues. The germline V gene has CDR1 KGHDR and CDR2 SFDVKD. The V and J ends lost 9 bases and 8 bases respectively, with 9 bases between them.

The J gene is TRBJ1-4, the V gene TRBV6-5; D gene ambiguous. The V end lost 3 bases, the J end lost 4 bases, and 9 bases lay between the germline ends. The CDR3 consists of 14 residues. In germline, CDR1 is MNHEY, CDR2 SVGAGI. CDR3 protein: CASSYAHFNEKLFF. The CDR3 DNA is TGTGCCAGCAGTTATGCGCACTTTAATGAAAAACTGTTTTTT.

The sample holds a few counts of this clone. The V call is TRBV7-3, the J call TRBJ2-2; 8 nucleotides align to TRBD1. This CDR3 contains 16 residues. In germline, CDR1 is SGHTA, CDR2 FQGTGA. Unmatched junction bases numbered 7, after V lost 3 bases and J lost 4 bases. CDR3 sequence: CASSLGRQGPTGELFF. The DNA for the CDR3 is TGTGCCAGCAGCTTGGGCCGACAGGGGCCCACCGGGGAGCTGTTTTTT. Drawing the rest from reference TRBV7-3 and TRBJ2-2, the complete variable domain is GAGVSQTPSNKVTEKGKYVELRCDPISGHTALYWYRQSLGQGPEFLIYFQGTGAADDSGLPNDRFFAVRPEGSVSTLKIQRTERGDSAVYLCASSLGRQGPTGELFFGEGSRLTVL.

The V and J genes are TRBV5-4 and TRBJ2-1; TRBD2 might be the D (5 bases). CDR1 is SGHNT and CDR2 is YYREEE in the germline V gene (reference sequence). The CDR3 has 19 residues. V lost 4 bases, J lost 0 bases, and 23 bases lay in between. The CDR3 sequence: CASSPPVAGAPSSYNEQFF. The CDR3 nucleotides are TGTGCCAGCAGCCCGCCCGTTGCGGGTGCCCCGAGCTCCTACAATGAGCAGTTCTTC.

In DNA form, the CDR3 reads TGCGCCAGCAGCCCTGAACTACAAGAGACCCAGTACTTC. Protein product: CASSPELQETQYF. The gene calls are TRBV4-1 and TRBJ2-5; no definite D call. CDR1 MGHRA and CDR2 YSYEKL come from the germline V gene. Trimming cost V 4 bases and J 2 bases, with 8 bases left between them. The CDR3 is 13 residues long.

The CDR3 here is CASLAGGGREQFF. CDR3 nucleotide sequence: TGTGCCAGCTTAGCGGGGGGGGGACGAGAGCAGTTCTTC. The chain combines TRBV2 with TRBJ2-1; 11 positions agree with TRBD2. Germline CDR1 SNHLY, CDR2 FYNNEI. The CDR3 has 13 amino acids. V was clipped by 8 bases and J by 10 bases; unmatched bases: 7.

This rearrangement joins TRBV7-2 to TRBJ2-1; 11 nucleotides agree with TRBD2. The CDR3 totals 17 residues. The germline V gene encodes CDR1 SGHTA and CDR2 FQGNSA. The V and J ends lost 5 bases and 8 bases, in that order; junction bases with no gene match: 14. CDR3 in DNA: TGTGCCAGCAGCGTACTGGGACTAGCGGTGAACGTGGATGAGCAGTTCTTC. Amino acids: CASSVLGLAVNVDEQFF.

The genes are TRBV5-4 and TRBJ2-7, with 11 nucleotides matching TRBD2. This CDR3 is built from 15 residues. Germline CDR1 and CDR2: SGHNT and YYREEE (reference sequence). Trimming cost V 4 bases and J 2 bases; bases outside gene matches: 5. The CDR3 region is CASSEGTSGAYEQYF. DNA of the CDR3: TGTGCCAGCAGCGAGGGGACTAGCGGCGCCTACGAGCAGTACTTC.

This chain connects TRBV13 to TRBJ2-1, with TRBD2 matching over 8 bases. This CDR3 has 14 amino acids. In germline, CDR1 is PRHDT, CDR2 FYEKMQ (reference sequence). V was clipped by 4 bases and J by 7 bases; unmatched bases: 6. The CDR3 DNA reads TGTGCCAGCAGCTCCATAGCGGGAAGTAATGAGCAGTTCTTC. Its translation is CASSSIAGSNEQFF. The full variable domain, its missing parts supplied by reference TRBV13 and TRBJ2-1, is AAGVIQSPRHLIKEKRETATLKCYPIPRHDTVYWYQQGPGQDPQFLISFYEKMQSDKGSIPDRFSAQQFSDYHSELNMSSLELGDSALYFCASSSIAGSNEQFFGPGTRLTVL.

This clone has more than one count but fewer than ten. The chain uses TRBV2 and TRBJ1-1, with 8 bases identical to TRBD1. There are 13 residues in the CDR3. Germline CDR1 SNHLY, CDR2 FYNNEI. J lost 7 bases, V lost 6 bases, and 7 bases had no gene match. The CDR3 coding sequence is TGTGCCAGCAGGGCCACGACAGGGGTTGAAGCTTTCTTT. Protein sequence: CASRATTGVEAFF.

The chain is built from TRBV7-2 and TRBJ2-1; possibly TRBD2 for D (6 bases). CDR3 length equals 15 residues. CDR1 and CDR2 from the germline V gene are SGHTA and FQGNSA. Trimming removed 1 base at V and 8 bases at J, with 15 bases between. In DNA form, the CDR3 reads TGTGCCAGCAGCTTAGTTCCACTAGAGCGGGATGAGCAGTTCTTC. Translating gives CASSLVPLERDEQFF.

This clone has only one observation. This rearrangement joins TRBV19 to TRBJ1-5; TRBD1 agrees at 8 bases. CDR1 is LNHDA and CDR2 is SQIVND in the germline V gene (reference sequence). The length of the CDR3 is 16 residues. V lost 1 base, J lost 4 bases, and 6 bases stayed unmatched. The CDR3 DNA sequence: TGTGCCAGTAGTATAGGGCAGGGGGCAGGGAATCAGCCCCAGCATTTT. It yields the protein CASSIGQGAGNQPQHF. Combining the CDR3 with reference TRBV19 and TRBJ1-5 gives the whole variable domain DGGITQSPKYLFRKEGQNVTLSCEQNLNHDAMYWYRQDPGQGLRLIYYSQIVNDFQKGDIAEGYSVSREKKESFPLTVTSAQKNPTAFYLCASSIGQGAGNQPQHFGDGTRLSIL.

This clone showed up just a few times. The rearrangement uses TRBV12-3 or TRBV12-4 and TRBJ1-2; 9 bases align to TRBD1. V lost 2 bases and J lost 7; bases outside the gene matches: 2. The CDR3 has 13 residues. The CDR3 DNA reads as TGTGCCAGCAGTTTAAGGACAGGGGTTGGCTACACCTTC. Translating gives CASSLRTGVGYTF.

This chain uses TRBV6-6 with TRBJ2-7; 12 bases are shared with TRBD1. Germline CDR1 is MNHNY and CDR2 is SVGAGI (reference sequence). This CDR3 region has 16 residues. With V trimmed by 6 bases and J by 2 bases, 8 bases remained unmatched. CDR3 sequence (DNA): TGTGCCAGCAGGACAGCCGGGACAGGGGGCCCCTACGAGCAGTACTTC. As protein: CASRTAGTGGPYEQYF.

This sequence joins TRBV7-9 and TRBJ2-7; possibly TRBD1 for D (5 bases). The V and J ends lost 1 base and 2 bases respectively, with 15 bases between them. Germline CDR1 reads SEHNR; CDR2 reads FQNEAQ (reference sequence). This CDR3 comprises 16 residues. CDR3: CASSLDGGRVPYEQYF. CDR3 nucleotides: TGTGCCAGCAGCTTAGACGGCGGCAGGGTTCCCTACGAGCAGTACTTC.

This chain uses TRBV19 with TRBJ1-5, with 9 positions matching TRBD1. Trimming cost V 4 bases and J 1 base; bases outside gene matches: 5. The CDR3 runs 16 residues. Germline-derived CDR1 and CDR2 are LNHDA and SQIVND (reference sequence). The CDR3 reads CASSRGTGLSNQPQHF. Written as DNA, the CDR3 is TGTGCCAGTAGTAGGGGGACAGGGCTAAGCAATCAGCCCCAGCATTTT.

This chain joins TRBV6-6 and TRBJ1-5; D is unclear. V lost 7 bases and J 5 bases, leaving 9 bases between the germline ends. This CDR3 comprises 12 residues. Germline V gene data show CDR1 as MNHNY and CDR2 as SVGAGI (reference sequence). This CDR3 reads CASTVRDQPQHF. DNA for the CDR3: TGTGCCAGCACGGTTCGGGATCAGCCCCAGCATTTT.

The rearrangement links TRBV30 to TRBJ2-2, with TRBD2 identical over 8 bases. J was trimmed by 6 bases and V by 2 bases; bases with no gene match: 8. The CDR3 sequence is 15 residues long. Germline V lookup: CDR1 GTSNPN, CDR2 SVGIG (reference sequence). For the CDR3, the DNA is TGTGCCTGGAGTTGGGGCGGGGGGCTGGCCGGGGAGCTGTTTTTT. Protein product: CAWSWGGGLAGELFF. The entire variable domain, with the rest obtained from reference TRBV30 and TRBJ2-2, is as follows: SQTIHQWPATLVQPVGSPLSLECTVEGTSNPNLYWYRQAAGRGLQLLFYSVGIGQISSEVPQNLSASRPQDRQFILSSKKLLLSDSGFYLCAWSWGGGLAGELFFGEGSRLTVL.